Presented here are 22 T cell receptor beta chains from one specimen sequenced in a study of T cell repertoires in cytomegalovirus infection. One entry per CDR3 protein results from TCRdb running MiXCR on the reads. This table holds 800,000 to 950,000 distinct CDR3 sequences, 32% found once. Antigen specificity for these receptors is unknown. The starting material was cultured CD8+ T cells from PBMCs, obtained from culture after CMV antigen stimulation. The receptors originated from a human donor in good health (CMV status not recorded). Some clones in this sample may be carry-over from other donors' samples.

V gene TRBV6-6 combines with J gene TRBJ1-3; D uncertain. V was clipped by 8 bases and J by 4 bases, with 12 bases between them. The CDR3 spans 13 residues. The germline V gene encodes CDR1 MNHNY and CDR2 SVGAGI (reference sequence). CDR3 sequence: CASLRRSGNTIYF. The CDR3 DNA sequence: TGTGCCAGCCTTCGGCGCTCAGGAAACACCATATATTTT.

The chain has TRBV5-1 and TRBJ2-3, with 7 bases aligning to TRBD2. CDR3 size: 15 residues. Germline trimming cut 6 bases from V and 4 bases from J; bases unmatched to any gene: 11. The germline gives CDR1 SGHRS, CDR2 YFSETQ. CDR3 amino acids: CASNRERGRADTQYF. The DNA for the CDR3 is TGCGCCAGCAACCGGGAACGGGGGAGGGCAGATACGCAGTATTTT. Full variable domain (missing parts from reference TRBV5-1 and TRBJ2-3): KAGVTQTPRYLIKTRGQQVTLSCSPISGHRSVSWYQQTPGQGLQFLFEYFSETQRNKGNFPGRFSGRQFSNSRSEMNVSTLELGDSALYLCASNRERGRADTQYFGPGTRLTVL.

The table lists this clonotype with a few counts. This chain uses TRBV9 with TRBJ2-3, with D uncertain. Trimming removed 0 bases from V and 2 bases from J, with 7 bases in between. CDR3 size: 14 residues. Per the germline V gene, CDR1 is SGDLS and CDR2 is YYNGEE. For the CDR3, the DNA is TGTGCCAGCAGCGTAGGGCCAGCCACAGATACGCAGTATTTT. Translating gives CASSVGPATDTQYF.

This clonotype came up a few times. The chain combines TRBV7-9 with TRBJ2-1; 14 nucleotides match TRBD2. CDR1 is SEHNR and CDR2 is FQNEAQ in the germline V gene (reference sequence). This CDR3 contains 15 residues. J was trimmed by 12 bases and V by 5 bases; bases with no gene match: 9. The CDR3 region has the DNA TGTGCCAGCAGCCCCAGGACTAGCGGGGGGTTTGGGCAGTTCTTC. It is translated as CASSPRTSGGFGQFF.

V gene TRBV19 combines with J gene TRBJ2-1, with TRBD1 matching 7 bases. Germline CDR1 is LNHDA and CDR2 is SQIVND (reference sequence). The CDR3 covers 13 residues. Trimming took 10 bases from V and 5 from J; bases not matched to a gene: 8. This CDR3 is CATQKGQHNEQFF. The CDR3 DNA is TGTGCCACCCAGAAGGGACAGCACAATGAGCAGTTCTTC.

The chain has TRBV7-9 and TRBJ2-3; D is uncertain. The germline V gene encodes CDR1 SEHNR and CDR2 FQNEAQ (reference sequence). This CDR3 is built from 14 residues. V shed 4 bases and J shed 3 bases, with 11 bases lying between them. CDR3 protein: CASSSGPLTDTQYF. CDR3 sequence (DNA): TGTGCCAGCAGCTCCGGACCTTTGACAGATACGCAGTATTTT.

For this clonotype: Germline and junction disagree at one end, which may indicate a read error. This chain links TRBV7-3 with TRBJ1-1, with 7 positions matching TRBD1. Germline V gene sequence: CDR1 SGHTA, CDR2 FQGTGA. The CDR3 covers 15 residues. CDR3 in amino acids: CANSLPRGHDTEAFF. The CDR3 DNA follows: TGTGCCAACAGCTTACCTAGGGGGCACGACACTGAAGCTTTCTTT.

The chain links TRBV20-1 to TRBJ1-1, with a weak D call TRBD1 (5 bases). Trimming removed 3 bases at V and 4 bases at J, with 15 bases between. The germline gives CDR1 DFQATT, CDR2 SNEGSKA (reference sequence). The CDR3 sequence is 14 residues long. The CDR3 spells CSARGVGSGTEAFF. The CDR3 region has the DNA TGCAGTGCTAGGGGGGTCGGGTCGGGCACTGAAGCTTTCTTT.

J is TRBJ2-1 and V is TRBV13, with 7 bases that match TRBD1. The V gene's germline CDR1 is PRHDT and CDR2 FYEKMQ (reference sequence). The V segment lost 7 bases and the J segment 8 bases; nucleotides outside the gene matches: 5. This CDR3 has 12 amino acids. CDR3 amino acids: CASTSGGDEQFF. CDR3 DNA sequence: TGTGCCAGCACCTCAGGGGGTGATGAGCAGTTCTTC.

This chain connects TRBV7-9 to TRBJ1-1; D unresolved. This CDR3 has 12 residues. Germline lookup yields CDR1 SEHNR and CDR2 FQNEAQ (reference sequence). V was shortened by 8 bases and J by 3 bases, with 10 bases between the two germline ends. Here the CDR3 reads CASGGQHTEAFF. CDR3 sequence (DNA): TGTGCCAGCGGCGGCCAACACACTGAAGCTTTCTTT. The complete variable domain, with remaining parts taken from reference TRBV7-9 and TRBJ1-1, reads DTGVSQNPRHKITKRGQNVTFRCDPISEHNRLYWYRQTLGQGPEFLTYFQNEAQLEKSRLLSDRFSAERPKGSFSTLEIQRTEQGDSAMYLCASGGQHTEAFFGQGTRLTVV.

This clonotype was recorded many times. The chain couples TRBV7-2 to TRBJ2-3, with 7 bases fitting TRBD1. This CDR3 has 15 amino acids. Unmatched junction bases numbered 10, after V lost 6 bases and J lost 4 bases. The germline V gene has CDR1 SGHTA and CDR2 FQGNSA. The DNA of the CDR3 is TGTGCCAGCAGTTTCGACAGGGCTTTCCCAGATACGCAGTATTTT. It yields the protein CASSFDRAFPDTQYF.

In the case of this clonotype: A much larger clone is a single base away; this may be a read error. The chain has TRBV7-2 and TRBJ2-3; possible D gene TRBD2, 7 bases. The V gene lost 2 bases and the J gene lost 6 bases, with 18 bases spanning the gap. The CDR3 sequence is 16 residues long. Per germline, CDR1 SGHTA and CDR2 FQGNSA. CDR3 bases: TGTGCCAGCAGCTTAAGCGACGGGGGGCTCCCCGATACGCAGTATTTT. It codes for CASSLSDGGLPDTQYF.

The table lists this clonotype with a few counts. The rearrangement links TRBV14 to TRBJ2-7; D remains unclear. The germline V gene has CDR1 SGHDN and CDR2 FVKESK. The CDR3 is made up of 12 amino acids. Trimming pared 3 bases from V and 5 bases from J, leaving 8 bases between. This CDR3 is CASSQFSHEQYF. The CDR3 DNA follows: TGTGCCAGCAGCCAGTTTAGCCACGAGCAGTACTTC. The whole variable domain, remainder taken from reference TRBV14 and TRBJ2-7, is EAGVTQFPSHSVIEKGQTVTLRCDPISGHDNLYWYRRVMGKEIKFLLHFVKESKQDESGMPNNRFLAERTGGTYSTLKVQPAELEDSGVYFCASSQFSHEQYFGPGTRLTVT.

This clonotype was seen many times. The chain has TRBV7-2 and TRBJ2-1; maybe TRBD1 (7 bases). CDR3 size: 19 residues. Per the germline V gene, CDR1 is SGHTA and CDR2 is FQGNSA. The V end lost 5 bases, the J end lost 2 bases, and 25 bases lay between the germline ends. The CDR3 DNA sequence: TGTGCCAGCAGCCACCACCATTCGGGGCGGGACAGCGCCTACAATGAGCAGTTCTTC. Protein sequence: CASSHHHSGRDSAYNEQFF. Combining the CDR3 with reference TRBV7-2 and TRBJ2-1 gives the whole variable domain GAGVSQSPSNKVTEKGKDVELRCDPISGHTALYWYRQSLGQGLEFLIYFQGNSAPDKSGLPSDRFSAERTGGSVSTLTIQRTQQEDSAVYLCASSHHHSGRDSAYNEQFFGPGTRLTVL.

CDR3 sequence reads: CASSPSGGGSYGYTF. The DNA for the CDR3 is TGTGCCAGCAGCCCGAGCGGCGGGGGCAGCTATGGCTACACCTTC. The chain couples TRBV7-8 to TRBJ1-2; tentative D call: TRBD1 (6 bases). V was trimmed by 5 bases and J by 4 bases, leaving 17 bases between them. This CDR3 spans 15 amino acids. Germline values: CDR1 SGHVS, CDR2 FQNEAQ.

V gene TRBV6-8 combines with J gene TRBJ2-1, with TRBD2 identical over 9 bases. Trimming cost V 0 bases and J 7 bases; bases outside gene matches: 16. Per the germline V gene, CDR1 is MNHGY and CDR2 is SAAAGT. CDR3 length: 19 amino acids. For the CDR3, the DNA is TGTGCCAGCAGTTACTCGACCCCTGGCGGGGGGGCCGTGTGGAATGAGCAGTTCTTC. This sequence encodes CASSYSTPGGGAVWNEQFF.

The chain's CDR3 is CASSLGDRLFDTEAFF. DNA of the CDR3: TGTGCCAGCAGCTTAGGAGACAGGTTATTCGACACTGAAGCTTTCTTT. The chain carries TRBV7-2 and TRBJ1-1; D perhaps matches TRBD1 (6 bases). The CDR3 has 16 residues. The germline V gene has CDR1 SGHTA and CDR2 FQGNSA. V was trimmed by 1 base and J by 3 bases, leaving 15 bases between them.

This clonotype was observed a few times. The rearrangement uses TRBV7-3 and TRBJ2-3; TRBD2 aligns across 7 bases. The V segment lost 5 bases and the J segment 2 bases; nucleotides outside the gene matches: 13. The V gene's germline CDR1 is SGHTA and CDR2 FQGTGA. This CDR3 has 17 residues. The CDR3 region is CASSHRPLRGNTDTQYF. The CDR3 DNA reads TGTGCCAGCAGCCACCGACCTTTGCGGGGGAACACAGATACGCAGTATTTT.

The rearrangement uses TRBV28 and TRBJ2-5, with TRBD2 matching over 8 bases. In germline, CDR1 is MDHEN, CDR2 SYDVKM. The ends lost 8 bases at V and 0 bases at J; junction bases unmatched: 5. This CDR3 has 14 amino acids. CDR3 nucleotide sequence: TGTGCCAGCCGGGAGGGGATGTACCAAGAGACCCAGTACTTC. It yields the protein CASREGMYQETQYF.

The J gene is TRBJ1-2, the V gene TRBV4-1, with D maybe TRBD1 (5 bases). V shed 4 bases and J shed 3 bases, with 12 bases lying between them. CDR1 and CDR2 (germline): MGHRA, YSYEKL. This CDR3 is built from 14 residues. CDR3 loop: CASSRGESDYGYTF. The CDR3 nucleotides read TGCGCCAGCAGCCGGGGGGAGTCGGACTATGGCTACACCTTC.

The rearrangement links TRBV2 to TRBJ2-1, with D tentatively TRBD1 or TRBD2 (5 bases each). Germline V lookup: CDR1 SNHLY, CDR2 FYNNEI. The germline V and J ends were trimmed by 7 bases and 8 bases, with 15 bases remaining between them. The CDR3 totals 13 residues. The CDR3 bases are TGTGCCAGCACCGGTGGGGGTTGGGATGAGCAGTTCTTC. It translates to CASTGGGWDEQFF.

The chain carries TRBV6-2 or TRBV6-3 and TRBJ2-1, with a tentative D call TRBD1 (6 bases). The germline V gene encodes CDR1 MNHEY and CDR2 SVGEGT. This CDR3 comprises 15 residues. V lost 3 bases, J lost 4 bases, and 13 bases lay in between. The CDR3 nucleotides are TGTGCCAGCAGTTATGTGACAGGCGTGTACAATGAGCAGTTCTTC. Translating gives CASSYVTGVYNEQFF.